What follows describes a single T cell receptor (beta chain). No cognate antigen has been identified for it. One base away there is no much larger clone; base qualities are not given. Deletion took 4 bases off V and 4 bases off J, with a span of 11 bases between the germline ends. As encoded in the germline V gene, CDR1 is SGHDT while CDR2 is YYEEEE. From the cysteine through the phenylalanine, the CDR3 covers 13 amino acids. Only the CDR3 portion is preserved as DNA: 39 bases, with reading frame beginning at the first base. The sample is drawn from a study of T cell changes during pregnancy in multiple sclerosis (dated by TCRdb to the late 2010s). For the study in its entirety: The study examined how the T cell repertoire changed over the course of pregnancy in women with multiple sclerosis.

Libraries were constructed by the immunoSEQ multiplex PCR assay. What TCRdb holds here is the immuneACCESS table cut down to in-frame rearrangements. Part of the clones is not present; checked against another copy, under half of the missing clones reflect an unresolved V gene, and the others are unexplained. The sample records some 44,000 clones, roughly nine tenths of which are singletons. The ten largest clones take up around 1% of the sample. The chain is encoded by TRBV5-6 joined to TRBJ2-5; the D gene is perhaps TRBD1, on 6 matching bases. This sample comprised CD4+ T cells from peripheral blood mononuclear cells, obtained after pregnancy. This clonotype was sampled from a female donor with multiple sclerosis, enrolled in a pregnancy study. In nucleotide form, the sequence is TGTGCCAGCAGCGAACAGGGCAGAGAGACCCAGTACTTC. Translation gives CASSEQGRETQYF.